The 7 T cell receptor beta chains below were found in one sample sequenced in a study of cytomegalovirus exposure and HLA in healthy donors. In the PCR, 60 Vbeta and 13 Jbeta primers were used. TCRdb's copy holds only in-frame clones and misses some; the assay was immunoSEQ multiplex PCR. The data hold fewer than 200,000 clones, with about 80% observed a single time. What was sequenced was PBMCs. The receptors were gathered from a man aged 60-69 years in good health and CMV-seronegative.

V gene TRBV6-1 combines with J gene TRBJ2-4; 10 bases are a match to TRBD1. The CDR3 sequence is 15 residues long. V lost 4 bases to trimming and J lost 3 bases; unmatched junction nucleotides: 3. The germline gives CDR1 MNHNS, CDR2 SASEGT. Here the CDR3 DNA reads TGTGCCAGCAGTGTGGACAGGGGGGTCAAAAACATTCAGTACTTC. Protein: CASSVDRGVKNIQYF.

The chain links TRBV7-2 to TRBJ2-3; 7 nucleotides agree with TRBD2. Germline V gene sequence: CDR1 SGHTA, CDR2 FQGNSA. The CDR3 sequence is 16 residues long. The J segment lost 3 bases and the V segment lost 5 bases, leaving 11 bases of the junction unmatched. CDR3 coding DNA: TGTGCCAGCAGCACACAAGCGGGAAGTGGAACAGATACGCAGTATTTT. This gives the protein CASSTQAGSGTDTQYF.

V and J are TRBV5-4 and TRBJ2-3, with 9 bases fitting TRBD2. V gave up 1 base and J gave up 0 bases; unmatched junction bases: 3. Germline V lookup: CDR1 SGHNT, CDR2 YYREEE (reference sequence). CDR3 length: 16 amino acids. The CDR3 spells CASSLKSGGSTDTQYF. Here the CDR3 DNA reads TGTGCCAGCAGCTTGAAAAGCGGGGGGAGCACAGATACGCAGTATTTT. The variable domain in full, completed from reference TRBV5-4 and TRBJ2-3, reads ETGVTQSPTHLIKTRGQQVTLRCSSQSGHNTVSWYQQALGQGPQFIFQYYREEENGRGNFPPRFSGLQFPNYSSELNVNALELDDSALYLCASSLKSGGSTDTQYFGPGTRLTVL.

The J gene is TRBJ1-4, the V gene TRBV28; 8 positions match TRBD1. Germline V gene data show CDR1 as MDHEN and CDR2 as SYDVKM. After removal of 4 bases from V and 10 bases from J, the junction contained 11 bases not matched to a gene. This CDR3 region has 15 residues. The CDR3 protein is CASSSPGQDGRKLFF. CDR3 nucleotide sequence: TGTGCCAGCAGTTCACCGGGACAGGATGGGCGAAAACTGTTTTTT.

V usage is TRBV6-1 and J usage is TRBJ2-7; no reliable D call. This CDR3 region has 16 residues. Germline lookup yields CDR1 MNHNS and CDR2 SASEGT. Trimming took off 3 bases at V and 2 bases at J, with 17 bases between the two ends. CDR3 coding DNA: TGTGCCAGCAGTGACTATCGCGCCGGGTTCGCCTACGAGCAGTACTTC. This codes for CASSDYRAGFAYEQYF.

This chain uses TRBV2 with TRBJ2-3; perhaps TRBD1 as D (6 bases). V was cut by 7 bases and J by 0 bases, with 11 bases left in between. The CDR3 is 14 residues long. The V gene's germline CDR1 is SNHLY and CDR2 FYNNEI. CDR3 nucleotide sequence: TGTGCCAGCACCCGGGACAAGAGCACAGATACGCAGTATTTT. Translated, it gives CASTRDKSTDTQYF.

Concerning this clone itself: The identical CDR3 is also encoded by other nucleotide sequences in the sample. The chain recombines TRBV5-1 with TRBJ1-6; possibly TRBD1 for D (5 bases). This CDR3 is 15 amino acids long. Trimming removed 0 bases from V and 5 bases from J, with 9 bases in between. Germline V gives CDR1 SGHRS, CDR2 YFSETQ. The CDR3 DNA reads TGCGCCAGCAGCTTGGAAGGGGCGGATAATTCACCCCTCCACTTT. It codes for CASSLEGADNSPLHF.